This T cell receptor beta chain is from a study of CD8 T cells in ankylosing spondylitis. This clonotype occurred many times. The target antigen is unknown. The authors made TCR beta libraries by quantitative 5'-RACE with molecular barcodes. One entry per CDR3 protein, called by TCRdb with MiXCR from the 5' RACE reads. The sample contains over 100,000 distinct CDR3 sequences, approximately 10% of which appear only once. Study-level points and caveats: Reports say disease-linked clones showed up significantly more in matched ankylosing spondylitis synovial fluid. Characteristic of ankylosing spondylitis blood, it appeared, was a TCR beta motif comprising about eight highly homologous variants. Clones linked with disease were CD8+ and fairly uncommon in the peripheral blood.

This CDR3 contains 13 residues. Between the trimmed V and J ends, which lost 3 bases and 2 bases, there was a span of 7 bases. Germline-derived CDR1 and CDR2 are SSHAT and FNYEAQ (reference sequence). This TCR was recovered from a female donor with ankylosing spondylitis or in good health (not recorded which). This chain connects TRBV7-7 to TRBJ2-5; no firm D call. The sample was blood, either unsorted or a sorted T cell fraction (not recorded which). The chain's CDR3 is CASSFERQETQYF. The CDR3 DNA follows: TGTGCCAGCAGCTTCGAAAGGCAAGAGACCCAGTACTTC.